These 21 T cell receptor beta chains came from one sample sequenced in a study of T cell changes during pregnancy in multiple sclerosis. Measured with immunoSEQ multiplex PCR; TCRdb has only the in-frame clones, and not every one. The sample carries some 100,000 clones, 85% to 95% recorded once. Sample: peripheral blood, taken in the second trimester of pregnancy. The source is a female donor with multiple sclerosis, enrolled in a pregnancy study.

The V and J genes are TRBV18 and TRBJ1-2; 9 nucleotides match TRBD1. This CDR3 is built from 20 residues. Germline lookup yields CDR1 KGHSH and CDR2 LQKENI. V trimming: 5 bases; J trimming: 0 bases; junction bases outside the gene matches: 19. CDR3 sequence: CASSSAIQGATILTNYGYTF. As DNA, the CDR3 is TGTGCCAGCTCATCCGCTATACAGGGGGCGACTATACTTACTAACTATGGCTACACCTTC.

The chain combines TRBV28 with TRBJ1-2; a weak D match, TRBD1 (6 bases). Deletions cut 6 bases from V and 8 bases from J, with 16 bases between. The CDR3 is 13 amino acids. Germline V lookup: CDR1 MDHEN, CDR2 SYDVKM. The CDR3 reads CASSPSRGGGYTF. The DNA for the CDR3 is TGTGCCAGCAGCCCCTCTAGGGGGGGCGGCTACACCTTC.

This clone was seen once. The chain uses TRBV19 and TRBJ1-3, with D possibly TRBD1 on 5 matching bases. V was cut by 5 bases and J by 2 bases, with 7 bases left in between. CDR3 length: 13 amino acids. Germline assignment: CDR1 LNHDA and CDR2 SQIVND (reference sequence). CDR3 in DNA: TGTGCCAGTAGTTCGGGGGCTGGAAACACCATATATTTT. It encodes CASSSGAGNTIYF.

The CDR3: CASSPWLRGDNEQFF. DNA for the CDR3: TGTGCCAGCAGTCCCTGGTTGCGGGGGGACAATGAGCAGTTCTTC. This chain links TRBV27 with TRBJ2-1, with TRBD2 matching over 8 bases. The ends lost 5 bases at V and 5 bases at J; junction bases unmatched: 8. Germline values: CDR1 MNHEY, CDR2 SMNVEV (reference sequence). CDR3 length: 15 amino acids.

The chain combines TRBV2 with TRBJ1-5; tentatively, D is TRBD1 (5 bases). Germline lookup yields CDR1 SNHLY and CDR2 FYNNEI. The germline V and J ends were trimmed by 8 bases and 4 bases, with 12 bases remaining between them. CDR3 length: 13 residues. The CDR3 sequence is CASLRVSNQPQHF. The CDR3 nucleotides read TGTGCCAGCCTCAGGGTGTCAAATCAGCCCCAGCATTTT. Together with reference TRBV2 and TRBJ1-5, the CDR3 gives the full variable domain: EPEVTQTPSHQVTQMGQEVILRCVPISNHLYFYWYRQILGQKVEFLVSFYNNEISEKSEIFDDQFSVERPDGSNFTLKIRSTKLEDSAMYFCASLRVSNQPQHFGDGTRLSIL.

In this sample, this clone turned up a few times. The chain employs TRBV29-1 and TRBJ1-1, with D hard to call. The CDR3 covers 10 residues. Germline V gene sequence: CDR1 SQVTM, CDR2 ANQGSEA. The germline V and J ends were trimmed by 8 bases and 1 base, with 5 bases remaining between them. The CDR3 spells CSIKNTEAFF. CDR3 in DNA: TGCAGCATAAAGAACACTGAAGCTTTCTTT.

The J gene is TRBJ1-5, the V gene TRBV7-2, with TRBD1 matching 10 bases. The CDR3 contains 16 residues. J gave up 2 bases and V 0 bases, and 1 base lay outside the gene matches. Germline V gives CDR1 SGHTA, CDR2 FQGNSA. CDR3 in amino acids: CASSLAGTGGNQPQHF. The CDR3 DNA follows: TGTGCCAGCAGCTTAGCGGGGACAGGGGGCAATCAGCCCCAGCATTTT.

The chain links TRBV4-1 to TRBJ2-7; TRBD1 aligns across 10 bases. V was pared by 1 base and J by 5 bases, with 5 bases of the junction left unmatched. Germline loops: CDR1 MGHRA, CDR2 YSYEKL. The CDR3 runs to 15 residues. The CDR3 here is CASSQAGTGAHEQYF. CDR3 sequence (DNA): TGCGCCAGCAGCCAAGCCGGGACAGGGGCCCACGAGCAGTACTTC.

The V call is TRBV4-1, the J call TRBJ2-2; the match to TRBD1 covers 10 bases. Germline CDR1 MGHRA, CDR2 YSYEKL. The V gene end was trimmed by 6 bases and the J gene end by 6 bases; junction bases not matched to a gene: 7. The CDR3 has 15 residues. CDR3 in DNA: TGCGCCAGCAGTCGACGACAGGGGGCGCCCGGGGAGCTGTTTTTT. Its translation: CASSRRQGAPGELFF.

The CDR3 DNA is TGTGCCAGCAGCGCGACATTGTATGAGCAGTTCTTC. Amino acids: CASSATLYEQFF. The genes are TRBV5-4 and TRBJ2-1; D gene ambiguous. CDR1 and CDR2 from the germline V gene are SGHNT and YYREEE (reference sequence). The CDR3 contains 12 residues. Trimming removed 4 bases at V and 8 bases at J, with 10 bases between.

The chain joins TRBV5-5 to TRBJ2-3; the match to TRBD1 covers 9 bases. This CDR3 has 15 residues. Germline-derived CDR1 and CDR2 are SGHKS and YYEKEE (reference sequence). J gave up 1 base and V 1 base, and 1 base lay outside the gene matches. CDR3 sequence (DNA): TGTGCCAGCAGCTTGAGACAGGGGGGCACAGATACGCAGTATTTT. Its translation: CASSLRQGGTDTQYF.

The genes are TRBV6-6 and TRBJ2-3; D is possibly TRBD1 (5 bases). The V and J ends lost 2 bases and 5 bases respectively, with 11 bases between them. This CDR3 has 14 amino acids. CDR1 is MNHNY, CDR2 SVGAGI, per germline (reference sequence). CDR3 DNA sequence: TGTGCCAGCAGTTACACCTCCAGGGTAGATACGCAGTATTTT. This gives the protein CASSYTSRVDTQYF.

This clone came up once. The V call is TRBV15, the J call TRBJ2-5; the match to TRBD2 covers 9 bases. This CDR3 is 16 amino acids long. With 4 bases clipped from V and 5 bases from J, the junction kept 11 bases outside the gene matches. Germline lookup yields CDR1 LNHNV and CDR2 YYDKDF (reference sequence). The CDR3 spells CATSIRSAGGPETQYF. DNA of the CDR3: TGTGCCACCAGCATCCGATCCGCGGGGGGGCCGGAGACCCAGTACTTC.

The chain uses TRBV5-6 and TRBJ2-7; TRBD2 might be the D (5 bases). Germline V gene lookup returns CDR1 SGHDT and CDR2 YYEEEE. The length of the CDR3 is 13 residues. V dropped 6 bases and J dropped 7 bases, with 17 bases sitting between them. In DNA, the CDR3 is TGTGCCAGCATGGCAGGCCGGGCGGGTGAGCAGTACTTC. This encodes CASMAGRAGEQYF.

CDR3 sequence (DNA): TGTGCCAGCAGTTACTCAAGCGGGACAGGGGATCACGAGCAGTACTTC. Its translation is CASSYSSGTGDHEQYF. The V and J genes are TRBV6-6 and TRBJ2-7; the match to TRBD1 covers 10 bases. The CDR3 loop spans 16 amino acids. Germline loops: CDR1 MNHNY, CDR2 SVGAGI (reference sequence). V trimming: 0 bases; J trimming: 5 bases; junction bases outside the gene matches: 7.

The V and J genes are TRBV7-2 and TRBJ1-1; D unclear. The ends were cut back, 3 bases at V and 7 bases at J, with 12 bases in the middle. The CDR3 extends over 13 amino acids. CDR1 SGHTA and CDR2 FQGNSA come from the germline V gene. CDR3 DNA: TGTGCCAGCAGCTTTGGTAGCAGAAGTGAAGCTTTCTTT. The encoded protein is CASSFGSRSEAFF.

This sequence joins TRBV4-1 and TRBJ2-1; the D gene is possibly TRBD2 (5 bases). The germline V and J ends were trimmed by 4 bases and 8 bases, with 12 bases remaining between them. This CDR3 has 13 residues. Germline V gene data show CDR1 as MGHRA and CDR2 as YSYEKL. The CDR3 sequence: CASSPLANYEQFF. CDR3 coding DNA: TGCGCCAGCAGCCCCCTAGCTAACTATGAGCAGTTCTTC.

This clone is a singleton in its sample. The chain is built from TRBV19 and TRBJ2-1, with 9 bases lining up with TRBD2. V lost 2 bases and J lost 4; bases outside the gene matches: 0. CDR1 and CDR2 from the germline V gene are LNHDA and SQIVND (reference sequence). This CDR3 contains 14 residues. The CDR3: CASSILAGYNEQFF. In nucleotides, the CDR3 is TGTGCCAGTAGTATACTAGCGGGATACAATGAGCAGTTCTTC. The complete variable domain, with remaining parts taken from reference TRBV19 and TRBJ2-1, reads DGGITQSPKYLFRKEGQNVTLSCEQNLNHDAMYWYRQDPGQGLRLIYYSQIVNDFQKGDIAEGYSVSREKKESFPLTVTSAQKNPTAFYLCASSILAGYNEQFFGPGTRLTVL.

The chain recombines TRBV5-1 with TRBJ1-3; TRBD1 is a possible D gene (6 bases). Looked up from germline, CDR1 is SGHRS and CDR2 is YFSETQ. The CDR3 runs to 17 residues. V was trimmed by 0 bases and J by 4 bases, leaving 17 bases between them. In nucleotides, the CDR3 is TGCGCCAGCAGCTTGGGAAGTCGACAGGTCATAGGAAACACCATATATTTT. This encodes CASSLGSRQVIGNTIYF.

The chain employs TRBV11-3 and TRBJ2-1, with D possibly matching TRBD2 (7 bases). Germline CDR1 is SGHNT and CDR2 is YENEEA. The CDR3 spans 16 residues. V lost 4 bases and J lost 6, with 19 bases in between. In DNA, the CDR3 is TGTGCCAGCAGCTCCAAGGGGGGGCCCAGGGTCAATGAGCAGTTCTTC. It specifies CASSSKGGPRVNEQFF.

V is TRBV9 and J is TRBJ2-7, with D maybe TRBD2 (6 bases). The CDR3 totals 14 residues. Germline lookup yields CDR1 SGDLS and CDR2 YYNGEE. Deletions cut 4 bases from V and 5 bases from J, with 16 bases between. The CDR3: CASSLRWEVHEQYF. DNA of the CDR3: TGTGCCAGCAGCCTCCGTTGGGAGGTCCACGAGCAGTACTTC.